Sequencing of this TCR beta chain was carried out in a study of blood T cell repertoires in COVID-19 (dated by TCRdb to about 2020). Notes on the research overall: Collaborator samples came from the United States, Italy and Spain and covered acute and convalescent phases of COVID-19. The material from the prospective study consisted of cDNA or gDNA derived from T cells, B-cell-depleted T cells, or PBMCs. Subjects who had been exposed to COVID-19, were actively infected with it, or had recovered from it provided the deeply sampled blood TCRbeta repertoires that made up the dataset. The repertoires were released in a freely available public database intended as a resource for research on the immune response to SARS-CoV-2. The samples were drawn from the first 160 participants of the ongoing ImmuneRACE study and from over a thousand subjects provided by 6 global collaborators. The sample metadata nearly always contained a de-identified subject ID, COVID-19 status, age in years and sex. Where available, HLA class I and class II types were obtained from metadata supplied by the sample provider rather than from assay-based typing. Results and caveats for the whole study, not just this receptor: The quantity of clinical and demographic metadata differed by source and by participant and was supplied without curation.

According to the germline V gene, CDR1 reads MGHRA and CDR2 reads YSYEKL. From its cysteine to its phenylalanine, the CDR3 spans 16 amino acids. Of the read, only the CDR3 DNA is kept; its 48 bases are in frame from base 1. Compared with germline, V lacks 1 base and J lacks 0 bases; bases without a gene match: 5. The immunoSEQ Assay, a bias-controlled multiplex PCR, was used to amplify TCRbeta CDR3 regions from genomic DNA. The study's processing was this. Within the assay, amplification of reference gene primers was used to estimate how many nucleated cells each sample contained. Sequence reads were collapsed and filtered to measure the absolute abundance of every unique TCRbeta CDR3 rearrangement. Productive Simpson clonality was computed per sample as the square root of Simpson's diversity index over productive rearrangements. The source is immuneACCESS, and TCRdb retained only in-frame sequences with V and J called. Part of the clones is not carried over; for the studies checked, unresolved V genes explain less than half of this, and the remainder is unexplained. The V and J calls and clone size come from that table; D and trimming were worked out from the DNA. In all, the sample holds about 410,000 clones, and 86% of those were seen once. More than 1.4% of the sample comes from the top ten.

In the case of this clone: Its antigen is not yet known. Base quality data are lacking; no much larger clone is found one base away. This sample includes further DNA sequences coding for the same CDR3.

Whole blood was collected in K2EDTA tubes by collaborating institutions according to the institutions' own protocols. For TCRbeta analysis, collaborators shipped samples in one of three forms: frozen whole blood, isolated PBMCs, or DNA extracted from either of those sample types. The chain was built from TRBV4-1 and TRBJ1-1, with 7 middle bases fitting TRBD1. The sequencing input was peripheral blood. This sequence was found in a woman under 40 with active or convalescent COVID-19. The DNA is TGCGCCAGCAGCCAAGGACAGGGCAGAATGAACACTGAAGCTTTCTTT. Its translation reads: CASSQGQGRMNTEAFF.